The 6 T cell receptor beta chains below all came from one sample that was sequenced in a study of control samples from healthy donors and cancer patients. The data were produced by immunoSEQ multiplex PCR, yet TCRdb's version contains in-frame clones alone and is incomplete. The table has about 13,000 clones, 60% to 85% seen once. The sample taken for sequencing was formalin-fixed, paraffin-embedded tissue. Every receptor here comes from a male donor with melanoma.

This sequence joins TRBV28 and TRBJ1-6, with 7 bases fitting TRBD1. There are 15 residues in the CDR3. The trim removed 2 bases at V and 6 bases at J, leaving 4 bases unmatched. The germline V gene has CDR1 MDHEN and CDR2 SYDVKM. CDR3 in amino acids: CASSLTGTANSPLHF. The CDR3 nucleotides are TGTGCCAGCAGTTTAACCGGGACAGCTAATTCACCCCTCCACTTT.

The chain has TRBV14 and TRBJ1-2; no definite D call. V was cut by 5 bases and J by 4 bases, with 11 bases left in between. Germline V CDR1 and CDR2: SGHDN, FVKESK. CDR3 length: 13 amino acids. The CDR3 here is CASSEIPLYGYTF. The CDR3 DNA sequence: TGTGCCAGCAGCGAGATCCCCCTCTATGGCTACACCTTC.

The chain carries TRBV3-1 (or the pseudogene TRBV3-2) and TRBJ1-4; D is undetermined. There are 14 residues in the CDR3. Trimming pared 1 base from V and 10 bases from J, leaving 13 bases between. The germline V gene has CDR1 LGHDT and CDR2 YNNKEL (reference sequence). CDR3 loop: CASSQGVNGRKLFF. Written as DNA, the CDR3 is TGTGCCAGCAGCCAAGGCGTGAACGGACGAAAACTGTTTTTT.

This chain uses TRBV11-2 with TRBJ1-1, with 7 positions matching TRBD1. The germline V gene encodes CDR1 SGHAT and CDR2 FQNNGV. V was clipped by 1 base and J by 5 bases; unmatched bases: 7. CDR3 size: 15 residues. The CDR3 DNA reads as TGTGCCAGCAGCTTAGTGGGCAGGGGGGGAACTGAAGCTTTCTTT. This codes for CASSLVGRGGTEAFF.

The chain uses TRBV5-1 and TRBJ2-7; 12 nucleotides agree with TRBD1. J gave up 7 bases and V 4 bases, and 9 bases lay outside the gene matches. The CDR3 is 15 residues long. Germline lookup yields CDR1 SGHRS and CDR2 YFSETQ. The CDR3 DNA reads TGCGCCAGCAGCCTGGGGGACAGGGGGCTAGGGGAGCAGTACTTC. Its protein is CASSLGDRGLGEQYF.

The chain carries TRBV7-7 and TRBJ2-5; 9 bases fit TRBD2. The CDR3 contains 15 residues. Germline V gene data show CDR1 as SSHAT and CDR2 as FNYEAQ (reference sequence). V trimming: 6 bases; J trimming: 5 bases; junction bases outside the gene matches: 10. The CDR3 DNA follows: TGTGCCAGCAGTTTAACGCGGGGGGGCGGGGAGACCCAGTACTTC. Encoded protein: CASSLTRGGGETQYF.